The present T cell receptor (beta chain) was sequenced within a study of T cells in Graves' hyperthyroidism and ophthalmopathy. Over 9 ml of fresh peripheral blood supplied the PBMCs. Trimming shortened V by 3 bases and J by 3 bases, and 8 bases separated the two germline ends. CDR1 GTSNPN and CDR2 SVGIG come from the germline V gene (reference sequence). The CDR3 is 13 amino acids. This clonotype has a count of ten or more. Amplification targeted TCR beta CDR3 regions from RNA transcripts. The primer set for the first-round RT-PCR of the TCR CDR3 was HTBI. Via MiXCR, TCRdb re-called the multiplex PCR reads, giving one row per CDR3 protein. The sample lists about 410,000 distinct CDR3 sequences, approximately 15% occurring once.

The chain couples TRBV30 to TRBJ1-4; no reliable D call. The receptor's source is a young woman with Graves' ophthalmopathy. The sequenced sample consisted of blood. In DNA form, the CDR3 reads TGTGCCTGGAGCGTACAGTCTAATGAAAAACTGTTTTTT. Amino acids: CAWSVQSNEKLFF.